Listed here is a single TCR beta chain. The sample originates from a study of T cell changes during pregnancy in multiple sclerosis. Sequencing used immunoSEQ multiplex PCR; TCRdb keeps in-frame clones, though not all of them. The sample gives approximately 50,000 clones, about 89% of which show up once; roughly 10% is in the top ten. The CDR3 loop spans 14 amino acids. CDR1 and CDR2 from the germline V gene are MNHNS and SASEGT. V shed 7 bases and J 4 bases; nucleotides not matched to a gene: 8. V is TRBV6-1 and J is TRBJ1-1; 8 bases are a match to TRBD1. This clonotype was sampled from a female donor with multiple sclerosis, enrolled in a pregnancy study. Material: CD8+ T cells from peripheral blood mononuclear cells, obtained after pregnancy. The CDR3 nucleotides read TGTGCCAGCACCCCGACAGGGGAGGGCACTGAAGCTTTCTTT. Its translation is CASTPTGEGTEAFF.